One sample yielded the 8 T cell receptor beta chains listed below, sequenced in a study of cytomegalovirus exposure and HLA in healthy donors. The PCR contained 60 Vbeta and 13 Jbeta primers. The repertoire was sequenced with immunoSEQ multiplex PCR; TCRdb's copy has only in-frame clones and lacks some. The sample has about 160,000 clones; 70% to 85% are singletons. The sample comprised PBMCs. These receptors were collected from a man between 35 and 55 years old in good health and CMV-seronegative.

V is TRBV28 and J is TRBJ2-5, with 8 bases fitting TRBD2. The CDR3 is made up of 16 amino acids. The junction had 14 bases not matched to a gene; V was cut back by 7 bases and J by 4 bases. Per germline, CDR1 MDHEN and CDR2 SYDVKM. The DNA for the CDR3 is TGTGCCAGCACCGGACCGGGACTAGGGAATCCAGAGACCCAGTACTTC. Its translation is CASTGPGLGNPETQYF.

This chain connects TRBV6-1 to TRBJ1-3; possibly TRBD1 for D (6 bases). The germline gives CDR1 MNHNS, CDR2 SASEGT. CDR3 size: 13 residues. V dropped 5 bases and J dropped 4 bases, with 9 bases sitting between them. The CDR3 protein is CASSTGQGNTIYF. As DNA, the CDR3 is TGTGCCAGCAGTACGGGACAAGGAAACACCATATATTTT.

In DNA, the CDR3 is TGCGCCAGCAGCGGACAGTTTGCCTACGAGCAGTACTTC. This gives the protein CASSGQFAYEQYF. V and J are TRBV4-1 and TRBJ2-7; possible D gene TRBD1, 6 bases. Per the germline V gene, CDR1 is MGHRA and CDR2 is YSYEKL. The length of the CDR3 is 13 residues. The germline V and J ends were trimmed by 5 bases and 2 bases, with 10 bases remaining between them.

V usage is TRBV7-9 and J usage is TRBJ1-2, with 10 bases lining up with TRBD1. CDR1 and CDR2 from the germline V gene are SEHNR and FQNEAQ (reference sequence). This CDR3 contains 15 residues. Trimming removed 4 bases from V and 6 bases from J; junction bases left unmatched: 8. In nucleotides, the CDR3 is TGTGCCAGCAGCTACTCTACCGGGACAGGGGATGGCTACACCTTC. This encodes CASSYSTGTGDGYTF.

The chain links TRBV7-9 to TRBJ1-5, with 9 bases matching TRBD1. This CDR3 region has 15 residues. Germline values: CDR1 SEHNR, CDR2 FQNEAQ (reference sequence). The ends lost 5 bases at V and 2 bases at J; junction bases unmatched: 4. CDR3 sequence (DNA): TGTGCCAGCAGCAGGGACAGGGTAGGCAATCAGCCCCAGCATTTT. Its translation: CASSRDRVGNQPQHF.

CDR3 sequence: CASSIGVPQRTGELFF. CDR3 nucleotides: TGTGCCAGTAGTATAGGGGTCCCGCAGCGAACCGGGGAGCTGTTTTTT. The chain links TRBV19 to TRBJ2-2; D is unclear. The ends were cut back, 1 base at V and 5 bases at J, with 14 bases in the middle. Germline V CDR1 and CDR2: LNHDA, SQIVND (reference sequence). There are 16 residues in the CDR3.

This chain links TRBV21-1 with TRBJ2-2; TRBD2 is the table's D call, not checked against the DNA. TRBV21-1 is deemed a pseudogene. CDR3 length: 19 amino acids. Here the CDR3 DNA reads TGTGCCAGCAGCAAAGGCGAATCGGGCGGGAGGGGGGAGGCCGGGGAGCTGTTTTTT. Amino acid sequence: CASSKGESGGRGEAGELFF.

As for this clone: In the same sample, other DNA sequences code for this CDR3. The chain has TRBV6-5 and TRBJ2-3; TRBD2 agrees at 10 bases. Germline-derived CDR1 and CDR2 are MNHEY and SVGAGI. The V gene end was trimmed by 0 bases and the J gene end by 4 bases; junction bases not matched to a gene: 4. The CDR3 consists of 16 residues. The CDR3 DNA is TGTGCCAGCAGTTACTCGACCAGCGGGAGGGCAGATACGCAGTATTTT. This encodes CASSYSTSGRADTQYF.